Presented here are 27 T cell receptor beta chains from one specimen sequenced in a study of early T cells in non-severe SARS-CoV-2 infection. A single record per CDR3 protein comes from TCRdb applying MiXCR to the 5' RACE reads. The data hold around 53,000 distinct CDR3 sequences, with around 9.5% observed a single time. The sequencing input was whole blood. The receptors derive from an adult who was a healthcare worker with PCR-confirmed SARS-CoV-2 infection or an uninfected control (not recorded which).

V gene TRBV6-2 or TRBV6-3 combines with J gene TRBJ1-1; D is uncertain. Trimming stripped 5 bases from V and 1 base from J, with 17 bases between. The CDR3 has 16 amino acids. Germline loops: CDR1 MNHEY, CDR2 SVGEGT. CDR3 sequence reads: CASSPGLRGRNTEAFF. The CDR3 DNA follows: TGTGCCAGCAGTCCCGGTTTGAGAGGGCGGAACACTGAAGCTTTCTTT.

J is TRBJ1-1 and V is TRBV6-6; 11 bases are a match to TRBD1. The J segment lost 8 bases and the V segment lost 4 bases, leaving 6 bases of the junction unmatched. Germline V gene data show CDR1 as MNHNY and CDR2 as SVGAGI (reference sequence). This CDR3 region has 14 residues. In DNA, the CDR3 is TGTGCCAGCAGTTTCGGGACAGGGGGAGCGGAAGCTTTCTTT. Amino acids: CASSFGTGGAEAFF.

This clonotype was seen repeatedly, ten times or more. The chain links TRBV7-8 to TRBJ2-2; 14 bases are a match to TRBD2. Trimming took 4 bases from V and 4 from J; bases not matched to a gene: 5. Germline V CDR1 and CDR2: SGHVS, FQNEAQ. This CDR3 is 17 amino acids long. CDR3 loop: CASSYQGLAGGTGELFF. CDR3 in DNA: TGTGCCAGCAGCTATCAAGGACTAGCGGGGGGCACCGGGGAGCTGTTTTTT.

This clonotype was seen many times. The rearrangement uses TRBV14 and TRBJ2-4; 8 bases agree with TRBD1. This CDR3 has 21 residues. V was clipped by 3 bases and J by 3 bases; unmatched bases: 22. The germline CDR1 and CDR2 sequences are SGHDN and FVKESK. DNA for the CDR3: TGTGCCAGCAGCCACATGGGGCGGGGACAGGTCCCGCTCACTGACAAAAACATTCAGTACTTC. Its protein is CASSHMGRGQVPLTDKNIQYF.

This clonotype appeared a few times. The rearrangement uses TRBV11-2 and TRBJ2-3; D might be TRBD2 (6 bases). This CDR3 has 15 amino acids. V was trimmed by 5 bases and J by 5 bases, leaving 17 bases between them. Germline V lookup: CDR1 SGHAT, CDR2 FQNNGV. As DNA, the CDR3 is TGTGCCAGCAGCCCCTACACGGGAGCAGGAGATACGCAGTATTTT. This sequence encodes CASSPYTGAGDTQYF.

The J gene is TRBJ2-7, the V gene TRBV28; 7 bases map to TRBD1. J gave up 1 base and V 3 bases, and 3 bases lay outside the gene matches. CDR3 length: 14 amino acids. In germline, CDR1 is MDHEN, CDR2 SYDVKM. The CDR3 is CASSFPDRSYEQYF. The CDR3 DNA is TGTGCCAGCAGTTTTCCGGACAGGTCCTACGAGCAGTACTTC.

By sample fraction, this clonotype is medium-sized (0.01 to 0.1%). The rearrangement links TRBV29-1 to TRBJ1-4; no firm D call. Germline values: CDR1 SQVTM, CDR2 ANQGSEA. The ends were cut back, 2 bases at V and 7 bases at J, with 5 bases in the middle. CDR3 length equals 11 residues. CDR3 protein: CSVERGEKLFF. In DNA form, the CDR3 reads TGCAGCGTTGAACGGGGTGAAAAACTGTTTTTT.

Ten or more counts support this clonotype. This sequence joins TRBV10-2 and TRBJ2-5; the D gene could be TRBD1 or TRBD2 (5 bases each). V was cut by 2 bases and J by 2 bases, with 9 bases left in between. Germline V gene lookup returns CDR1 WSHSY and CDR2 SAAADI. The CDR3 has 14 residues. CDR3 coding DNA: TGCGCCAGCAGTGAGCCTTGGGGGCAAGAGACCCAGTACTTC. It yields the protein CASSEPWGQETQYF.

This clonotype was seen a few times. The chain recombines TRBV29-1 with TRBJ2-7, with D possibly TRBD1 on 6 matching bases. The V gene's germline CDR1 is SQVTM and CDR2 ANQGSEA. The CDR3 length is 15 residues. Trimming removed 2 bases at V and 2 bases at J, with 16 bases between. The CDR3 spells CSVEKETGRTYEQYF. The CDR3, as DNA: TGCAGCGTTGAAAAGGAGACAGGCAGGACCTACGAGCAGTACTTC.

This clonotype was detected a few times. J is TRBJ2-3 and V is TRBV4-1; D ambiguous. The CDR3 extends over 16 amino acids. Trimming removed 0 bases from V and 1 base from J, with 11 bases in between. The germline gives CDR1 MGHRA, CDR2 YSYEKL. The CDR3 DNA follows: TGCGCCAGCAGCCAAGATTCAGCGCGACGCACAGATACGCAGTATTTT. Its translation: CASSQDSARRTDTQYF.

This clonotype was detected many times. CDR3: CASSYQRQEAYGYTF. In DNA form, the CDR3 reads TGTGCCAGCAGTTACCAGAGGCAGGAGGCTTATGGCTACACCTTC. The chain couples TRBV6-6 to TRBJ1-2; D ambiguous. Per germline, CDR1 MNHNY and CDR2 SVGAGI (reference sequence). Deletions cut 2 bases from V and 5 bases from J, with 15 bases between. CDR3 length equals 15 residues.

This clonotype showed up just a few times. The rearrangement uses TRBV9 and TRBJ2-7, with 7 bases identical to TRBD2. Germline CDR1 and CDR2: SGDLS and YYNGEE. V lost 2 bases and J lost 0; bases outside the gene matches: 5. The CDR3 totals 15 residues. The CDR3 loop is CASSVSAGPSYEQYF. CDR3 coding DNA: TGTGCCAGCAGCGTCTCAGCGGGGCCCTCCTACGAGCAGTACTTC.

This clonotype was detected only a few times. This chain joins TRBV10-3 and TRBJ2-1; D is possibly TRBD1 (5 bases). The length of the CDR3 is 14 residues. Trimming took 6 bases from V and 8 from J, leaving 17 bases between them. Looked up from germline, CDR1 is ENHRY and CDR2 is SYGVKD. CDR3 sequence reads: CAIRGRFAEDEQFF. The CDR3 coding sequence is TGTGCCATCAGGGGGCGGTTCGCAGAGGATGAGCAGTTCTTC.

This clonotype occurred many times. The DNA of the CDR3 is TGTGCCAGCAGTTTGTGGGAAAGAAGGGAAGCTTTCTTT. Amino acid sequence: CASSLWERREAFF. The chain recombines TRBV27 with TRBJ1-1; D not resolved. CDR3 length: 13 amino acids. Trimming removed 3 bases from V and 8 bases from J, with 13 bases in between. Germline V lookup: CDR1 MNHEY, CDR2 SMNVEV (reference sequence).

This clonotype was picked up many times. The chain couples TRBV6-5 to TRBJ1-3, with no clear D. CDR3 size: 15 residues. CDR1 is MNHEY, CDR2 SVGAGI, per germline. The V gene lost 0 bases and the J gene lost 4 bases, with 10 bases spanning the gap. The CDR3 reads CASSYSIRDGNTIYF. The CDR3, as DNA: TGTGCCAGCAGTTACTCGATACGTGACGGAAACACCATATATTTT.

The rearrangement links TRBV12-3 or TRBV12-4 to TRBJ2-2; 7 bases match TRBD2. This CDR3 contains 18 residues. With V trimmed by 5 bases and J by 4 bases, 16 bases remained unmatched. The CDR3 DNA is TGTGCCAGCAGTCCCCCTCTTAACTGGCGGGAGAGCACCGGGGAGCTGTTTTTT. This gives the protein CASSPPLNWRESTGELFF.

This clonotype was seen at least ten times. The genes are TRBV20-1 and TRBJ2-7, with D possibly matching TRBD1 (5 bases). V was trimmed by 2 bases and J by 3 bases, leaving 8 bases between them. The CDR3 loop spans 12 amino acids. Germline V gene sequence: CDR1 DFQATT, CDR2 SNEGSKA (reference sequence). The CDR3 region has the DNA TGCAGTGCTAGACCCGACAGCTACGAGCAGTACTTC. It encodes CSARPDSYEQYF.

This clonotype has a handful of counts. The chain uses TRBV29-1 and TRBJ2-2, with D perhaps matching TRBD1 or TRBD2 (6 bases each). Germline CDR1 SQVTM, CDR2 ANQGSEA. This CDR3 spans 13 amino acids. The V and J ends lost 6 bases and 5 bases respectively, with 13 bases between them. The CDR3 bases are TGCAGCGTGTGGGGGGCGCGAACCGGGGAGCTGTTTTTT. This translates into CSVWGARTGELFF.

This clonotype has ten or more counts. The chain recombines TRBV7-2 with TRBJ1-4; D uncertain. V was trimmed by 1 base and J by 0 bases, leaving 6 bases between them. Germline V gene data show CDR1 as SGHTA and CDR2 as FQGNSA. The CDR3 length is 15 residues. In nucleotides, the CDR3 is TGTGCCAGCAGCTTAGGGGTCGCAACTAATGAAAAACTGTTTTTT. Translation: CASSLGVATNEKLFF.

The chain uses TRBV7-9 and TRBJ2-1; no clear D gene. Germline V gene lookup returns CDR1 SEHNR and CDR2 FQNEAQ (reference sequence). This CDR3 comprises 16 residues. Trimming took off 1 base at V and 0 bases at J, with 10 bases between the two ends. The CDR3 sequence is CASSLGKGFSYNEQFF. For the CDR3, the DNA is TGTGCCAGCAGCTTAGGAAAGGGTTTCTCCTACAATGAGCAGTTCTTC.

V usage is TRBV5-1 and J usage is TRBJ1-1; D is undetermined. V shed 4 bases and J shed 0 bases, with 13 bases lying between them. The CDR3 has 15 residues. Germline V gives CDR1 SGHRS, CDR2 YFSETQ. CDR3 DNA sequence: TGCGCCAGCAGCCCTATGGGGAATATGAACACTGAAGCTTTCTTT. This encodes CASSPMGNMNTEAFF.

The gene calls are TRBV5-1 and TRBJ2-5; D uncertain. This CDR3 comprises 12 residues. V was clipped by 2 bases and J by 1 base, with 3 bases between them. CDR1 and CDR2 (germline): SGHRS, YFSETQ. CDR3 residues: CASSFPQETQYF. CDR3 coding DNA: TGCGCCAGCAGCTTCCCCCAAGAGACCCAGTACTTC.

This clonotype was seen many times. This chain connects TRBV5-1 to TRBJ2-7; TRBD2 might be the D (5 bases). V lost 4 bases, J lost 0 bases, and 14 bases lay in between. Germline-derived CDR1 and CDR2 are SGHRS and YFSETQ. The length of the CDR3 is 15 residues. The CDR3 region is CASSPGRDYSYEQYF. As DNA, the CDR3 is TGCGCCAGCAGCCCCGGACGAGACTACTCCTACGAGCAGTACTTC.

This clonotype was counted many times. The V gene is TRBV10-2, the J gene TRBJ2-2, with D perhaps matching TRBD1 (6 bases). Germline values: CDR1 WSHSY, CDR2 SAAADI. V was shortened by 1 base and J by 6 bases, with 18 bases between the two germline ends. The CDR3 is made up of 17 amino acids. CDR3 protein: CASSEWTAKVSPGELFF. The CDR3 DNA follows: TGCGCCAGCAGTGAGTGGACAGCGAAAGTTTCCCCCGGGGAGCTGTTTTTT.

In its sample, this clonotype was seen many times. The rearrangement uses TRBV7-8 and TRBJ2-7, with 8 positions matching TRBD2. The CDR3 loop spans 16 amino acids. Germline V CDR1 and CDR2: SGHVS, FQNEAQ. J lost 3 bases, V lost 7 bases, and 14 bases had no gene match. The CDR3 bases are TGTGCCAGCACCCCTGGGCCTAGCGGGCCCGTCTACGAGCAGTACTTC. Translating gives CASTPGPSGPVYEQYF.

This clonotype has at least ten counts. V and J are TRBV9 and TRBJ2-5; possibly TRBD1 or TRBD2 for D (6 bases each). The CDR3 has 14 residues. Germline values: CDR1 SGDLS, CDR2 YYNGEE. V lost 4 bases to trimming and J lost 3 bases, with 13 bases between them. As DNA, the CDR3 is TGTGCCAGCAGCAGGGGGAGGTGGGAAGAGACCCAGTACTTC. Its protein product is CASSRGRWEETQYF.

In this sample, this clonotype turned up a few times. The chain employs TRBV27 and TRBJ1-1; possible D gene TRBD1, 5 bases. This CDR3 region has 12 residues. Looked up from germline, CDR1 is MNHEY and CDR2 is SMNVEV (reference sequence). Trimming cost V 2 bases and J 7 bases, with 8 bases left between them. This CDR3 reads CASSLLGGEAFF. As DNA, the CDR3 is TGTGCCAGCAGTTTACTGGGGGGTGAAGCTTTCTTT.